One and the same sample provided the 13 T cell receptor beta chains below, sequenced in a study of T cell repertoires in cytomegalovirus infection. TCRdb re-called the reads with MiXCR, one entry per CDR3 protein. The table includes around 740,000 distinct CDR3 sequences, under 40% detected once. The specimen sequenced was PBMCs. These receptors came from a human donor in good health (CMV status not recorded). Some clones in this sample may be carry-over from other donors' samples.

This clonotype was picked up a small number of times. V gene TRBV19 combines with J gene TRBJ1-5; weak D call: TRBD1 (5 bases). Germline V gene sequence: CDR1 LNHDA, CDR2 SQIVND (reference sequence). There are 15 residues in the CDR3. Deletions cut 3 bases from V and 3 bases from J, with 12 bases between. The CDR3 nucleotides are TGTGCCAGTAGTATCCGTCGACAGCTCAATCAGCCCCAGCATTTT. It specifies CASSIRRQLNQPQHF.

This clonotype was observed many times. Written as DNA, the CDR3 is TGTGCCAGCAGCATTCTGGGACAGGGGTGGAACGAGCAGTACTTC. Encoded protein: CASSILGQGWNEQYF. The chain carries TRBV7-2 and TRBJ2-7, with 10 bases that match TRBD1. The CDR3 is 15 residues long. Germline V gene data show CDR1 as SGHTA and CDR2 as FQGNSA. V lost 5 bases, J lost 5 bases, and 9 bases stayed unmatched.

The chain couples TRBV5-6 to TRBJ1-1; D gene uncertain. Trimming took off 4 bases at V and 1 base at J, with 11 bases between the two ends. The CDR3 loop spans 14 amino acids. The germline V gene has CDR1 SGHDT and CDR2 YYEEEE. The CDR3 protein is CASSPSGQNTEAFF. In nucleotides, the CDR3 is TGTGCCAGCAGCCCATCCGGGCAGAACACTGAAGCTTTCTTT.

At least ten counts were recorded for this clonotype. The chain recombines TRBV7-9 with TRBJ2-1, with D maybe TRBD1 (5 bases). V gave up 7 bases and J gave up 0 bases, with 13 bases separating them. The CDR3 loop spans 15 amino acids. From germline, CDR1 is SEHNR and CDR2 FQNEAQ (reference sequence). The CDR3 DNA sequence: TGTGCCAGCAACCCAGGGTTTGGCTCCTACAATGAGCAGTTCTTC. It encodes CASNPGFGSYNEQFF.

This clonotype was seen only a few times. The rearrangement links TRBV28 to TRBJ1-2; D possibly corresponds to TRBD1 (5 bases). This CDR3 is built from 18 residues. The V and J ends lost 2 bases and 2 bases respectively, with 21 bases between them. Germline CDR1 is MDHEN and CDR2 is SYDVKM. The CDR3 nucleotides read TGTGCCAGCAGTTTAACGGTAGGGGACGGCAGACTAAACTATGGCTACACCTTC. Its protein product is CASSLTVGDGRLNYGYTF.

The rearrangement uses TRBV6-1 and TRBJ2-1, with D unclear. Germline loops: CDR1 MNHNS, CDR2 SASEGT. CDR3 length: 15 residues. Deletions cut 0 bases from V and 9 bases from J, with 15 bases between. This CDR3 reads CASSEAPRNWREQFF. CDR3 DNA: TGTGCCAGCAGTGAAGCGCCCAGGAATTGGCGTGAGCAGTTCTTC.

V and J are TRBV2 and TRBJ2-3; D gene ambiguous. Germline values: CDR1 SNHLY, CDR2 FYNNEI. V was cut by 4 bases and J by 1 base, with 6 bases left in between. This CDR3 spans 13 amino acids. In DNA, the CDR3 is TGTGCCAGCAGTGCCCTTGGCACAGATACGCAGTATTTT. This gives the protein CASSALGTDTQYF.

The chain is built from TRBV4-1 and TRBJ2-7; 9 nucleotides agree with TRBD2. Germline V gives CDR1 MGHRA, CDR2 YSYEKL. There are 16 residues in the CDR3. Unmatched junction bases numbered 16, after V lost 7 bases and J lost 6 bases. This CDR3 is CASIQDTPSGVVEQYF. The CDR3 DNA reads as TGCGCCAGCATACAAGATACGCCTAGCGGGGTCGTCGAGCAGTACTTC.

This clonotype has just a few counts. The chain couples TRBV12-3 or TRBV12-4 to TRBJ1-5, with D possibly TRBD1 on 5 matching bases. There are 14 residues in the CDR3. The ends were cut back, 4 bases at V and 7 bases at J, with 14 bases in the middle. The CDR3 here is CASSYGALRQPQHF. CDR3 DNA sequence: TGTGCCAGCAGTTACGGGGCACTGAGACAGCCCCAGCATTTT.

This chain uses TRBV18 with TRBJ2-7, with TRBD1 as a possible D gene (5 bases). CDR3 length: 16 amino acids. Germline assignment: CDR1 KGHSH and CDR2 LQKENI. Trimming removed 2 bases at V and 2 bases at J, with 16 bases between. The CDR3 sequence: CASSPISAGNTYEQYF. In DNA form, the CDR3 reads TGTGCCAGCTCACCAATATCGGCAGGGAACACCTACGAGCAGTACTTC.

This clonotype was recorded many times. This chain uses TRBV7-8 with TRBJ2-3; TRBD2 matches at 9 bases. This CDR3 comprises 17 residues. Germline V lookup: CDR1 SGHVS, CDR2 FQNEAQ. With V trimmed by 2 bases and J by 2 bases, 8 bases remained unmatched. As DNA, the CDR3 is TGTGCCAGCAGCTTAATGCTTGGCGGGGGGGCCACAGATACGCAGTATTTT. Its protein is CASSLMLGGGATDTQYF.

This clonotype was picked up many times. The J gene is TRBJ2-1, the V gene TRBV7-9; unclear D gene. The CDR3 contains 16 residues. V dropped 2 bases and J dropped 5 bases, with 16 bases sitting between them. The germline V gene encodes CDR1 SEHNR and CDR2 FQNEAQ (reference sequence). The CDR3 here is CASSLQSRSPNNEQFF. For the CDR3, the DNA is TGTGCCAGCAGCTTACAAAGCCGGTCGCCTAACAATGAGCAGTTCTTC.

There are a few counts of this clonotype. The chain has TRBV5-1 and TRBJ2-3, with D hard to call. The CDR3 is made up of 12 amino acids. Germline V CDR1 and CDR2: SGHRS, YFSETQ. V was cut by 7 bases and J by 7 bases, with 13 bases left in between. CDR3 protein: CASRSEANTQYF. The DNA for the CDR3 is TGCGCCAGCCGCTCCGAAGCGAATACGCAGTATTTT. The complete variable domain, with remaining parts taken from reference TRBV5-1 and TRBJ2-3, reads KAGVTQTPRYLIKTRGQQVTLSCSPISGHRSVSWYQQTPGQGLQFLFEYFSETQRNKGNFPGRFSGRQFSNSRSEMNVSTLELGDSALYLCASRSEANTQYFGPGTRLTVL.